This TCR beta chain was retrieved from a study of identical twins. The CDR3 loop spans 18 amino acids. Germline assignment: CDR1 MNHEY and CDR2 SVGAGI. TCRdb reanalysed the 5' RACE reads using MiXCR and keeps one entry per CDR3 protein. The table has 1,800,000 or so distinct CDR3 sequences, less than 40% seen once; the top ten hold approximately 0.25%. Study-wide points: Beta out-of-frame sequences displayed a weaker excess of sharing between twins. Cord blood beta clonotypes present at high abundance carried fewer insertions; no such pattern appeared in memory repertoires.

As for this clonotype: Its antigen is currently unknown. The junction departs from germline at one end; a sequencing error may be responsible.

Only healthy Caucasians were included as donors. The chain has TRBV6-5 and TRBJ1-6; TRBD1 might be the D (6 bases). Sequencing was performed on cord blood. The sequence was obtained from a newborn girl in good health. Written as DNA, the CDR3 is TGTGCCAGCAGTCTTCTCGGGGGCCTTAGCTCCTATAATTCACCCCCCCACTTT. Its protein product is CASSLLGGLSSYNSPPHF.